Given below is one TCR beta chain in context. Trimming stripped 0 bases from V and 0 bases from J, with 12 bases between. The CDR3 spans 17 residues. Germline assignment: CDR1 LGHNA and CDR2 YSLEER. This entry comes from a study of sequential checkpoint blockade in melanoma. The overall study: Both treatment sequences were followed by maintenance nivolumab.

As for treatment: randomized to nivolumab then ipilimumab (arm A) or the reverse (arm B). From thawed PBMCs, live CD3+CD8+ cells negative for CD19 and CD56 were sorted. Assay used: immunoSEQ multiplex PCR; TCRdb lists only in-frame clones, some missing. The data hold around 40,000 clones, with just over 85% observed a single time. The receptor was isolated from a human donor with melanoma. The sequences come from CD8+ T cells sorted from blood (inferred from file names), collected from a patient given nivolumab and ipilimumab in sequence. The chain couples TRBV4-3 to TRBJ1-3, with D tentatively TRBD1 (5 bases). The CDR3 DNA follows: TGCGCCAGCAGCCAAGATAGGGGCTCTAGCTCTGGAAACACCATATATTTT. The encoded protein is CASSQDRGSSSGNTIYF.